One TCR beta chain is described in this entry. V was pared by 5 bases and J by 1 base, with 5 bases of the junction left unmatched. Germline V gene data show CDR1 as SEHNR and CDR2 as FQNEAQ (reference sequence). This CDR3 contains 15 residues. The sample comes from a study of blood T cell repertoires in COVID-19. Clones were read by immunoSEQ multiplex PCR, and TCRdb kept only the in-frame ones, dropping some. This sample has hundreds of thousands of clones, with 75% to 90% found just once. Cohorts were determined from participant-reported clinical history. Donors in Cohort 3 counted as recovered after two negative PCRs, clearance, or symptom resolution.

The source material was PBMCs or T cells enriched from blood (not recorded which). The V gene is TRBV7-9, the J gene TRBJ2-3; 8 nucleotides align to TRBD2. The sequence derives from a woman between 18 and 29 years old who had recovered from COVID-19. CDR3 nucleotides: TGTGCCAGCAGCCATAGCGGGGAAGGCACAGATACGCAGTATTTT. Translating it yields CASSHSGEGTDTQYF.